Below are 31 T cell receptor beta chains sequenced from a single sample in a study of blood T cell repertoires in COVID-19. Data came from immunoSEQ multiplex PCR; TCRdb stores just in-frame clones and leaves some out. The repertoire includes some 42,000 clones, over 75% of them detected once, and more than 7.5% sits in the top ten. Sequencing input: peripheral blood. The source is a man in his thirties or forties with active or convalescent COVID-19.

The CDR3 DNA follows: TGTGCCAGCAGTTCACAGAGGAACACTGAAGCTTTCTTT. This gives the protein CASSSQRNTEAFF. The chain is built from TRBV7-9 and TRBJ1-1; D is undetermined. The CDR3 is made up of 13 amino acids. V was cut by 6 bases and J by 1 base, with 9 bases left in between. Germline V gene sequence: CDR1 SEHNR, CDR2 FQNEAQ (reference sequence). Full variable domain (missing parts from reference TRBV7-9 and TRBJ1-1): DTGVSQNPRHKITKRGQNVTFRCDPISEHNRLYWYRQTLGQGPEFLTYFQNEAQLEKSRLLSDRFSAERPKGSFSTLEIQRTEQGDSAMYLCASSSQRNTEAFFGQGTRLTVV.

This rearrangement joins TRBV5-6 to TRBJ2-1; TRBD1 might be the D (6 bases). Between the trimmed V and J ends, which lost 6 bases and 4 bases, there was a span of 20 bases. CDR1 and CDR2 (germline): SGHDT, YYEEEE. The CDR3 sequence is 16 residues long. The CDR3 DNA reads as TGTGCCAGCATCCTGGGAACCGGGACATCTTACAATGAGCAGTTCTTC. Protein product: CASILGTGTSYNEQFF.

V and J are TRBV6-5 and TRBJ1-3; 9 nucleotides line up with TRBD1. Per the germline V gene, CDR1 is MNHEY and CDR2 is SVGAGI. This CDR3 region has 14 residues. Trimming cost V 6 bases and J 4 bases; bases outside gene matches: 4. The CDR3 is CASRPGQGGNTIYF. CDR3 DNA: TGTGCCAGCAGGCCGGGACAGGGAGGAAACACCATATATTTT.

The CDR3 loop reads CASSLSPPPTIYF. For the CDR3, the DNA is TGTGCCAGCAGTTTATCCCCTCCCCCCACCATATATTTT. The chain couples TRBV28 to TRBJ1-3; D unclear. Trimming stripped 1 base from V and 9 bases from J, with 10 bases between. Germline V gene lookup returns CDR1 MDHEN and CDR2 SYDVKM. The CDR3 is 13 residues long.

The CDR3 region is CASSQDKGGRSLTF. Written as DNA, the CDR3 is TGTGCCAGCAGCCAAGATAAAGGGGGCAGGTCTCTGACTTTC. The V and J genes are TRBV14 and TRBJ2-6; 7 nucleotides align to TRBD1. Germline CDR1 is SGHDN and CDR2 is FVKESK. Unmatched junction bases numbered 9, after V lost 0 bases and J lost 16 bases. This CDR3 comprises 14 residues.

The rearrangement links TRBV19 to TRBJ2-1; the match to TRBD1 covers 10 bases. Germline-derived CDR1 and CDR2 are LNHDA and SQIVND (reference sequence). The CDR3 totals 16 residues. V was clipped by 6 bases and J by 3 bases; unmatched bases: 8. CDR3 sequence (DNA): TGTGCCAGTAGGCCCGGACAGGGGGTCGGCTACAATGAGCAGTTCTTC. This encodes CASRPGQGVGYNEQFF.

The chain joins TRBV5-3 to TRBJ2-2; no clear D. TRBV5-3 is identified as an open reading frame with a role that is uncertain. This CDR3 spans 15 amino acids. The V and J ends lost 2 bases and 3 bases respectively, with 11 bases between them. The CDR3 DNA follows: TGTGCCAGAAGCTTACTCGCGAGTTACACCGGGGAGCTGTTTTTT. The encoded protein is CARSLLASYTGELFF.

This sequence joins TRBV4-1 and TRBJ1-4, with D perhaps TRBD1 (6 bases). The V and J ends lost 0 bases and 3 bases respectively, with 11 bases between them. The CDR3 is made up of 16 amino acids. The germline gives CDR1 MGHRA, CDR2 YSYEKL. The CDR3 loop reads CASSQEGGVANEKLFF. The CDR3 DNA reads as TGCGCCAGCAGCCAAGAAGGGGGAGTAGCTAATGAAAAACTGTTTTTT.

V usage is TRBV5-6 and J usage is TRBJ2-2; 7 positions match TRBD1. The germline V gene encodes CDR1 SGHDT and CDR2 YYEEEE. V lost 7 bases, J lost 7 bases, and 4 bases stayed unmatched. The CDR3 totals 12 residues. DNA of the CDR3: TGTGCCAGCGACAGGGCGGGCGGGGAGCTGTTTTTT. This gives the protein CASDRAGGELFF.

The rearrangement links TRBV6-6 to TRBJ1-1; 7 bases match TRBD1. This CDR3 is built from 16 residues. V gave up 8 bases and J gave up 1 base; unmatched junction bases: 13. Germline loops: CDR1 MNHNY, CDR2 SVGAGI (reference sequence). CDR3 sequence (DNA): TGTGCCAGCCGCGGTACCCAGGGACAGACGAACACTGAAGCTTTCTTT. It encodes CASRGTQGQTNTEAFF.

The V and J genes are TRBV5-6 and TRBJ1-1; TRBD1 agrees at 7 bases. This CDR3 has 16 amino acids. Germline values: CDR1 SGHDT, CDR2 YYEEEE. Unmatched junction bases numbered 16, after V lost 6 bases and J lost 5 bases. Written as DNA, the CDR3 is TGTGCCAGCAACCAAGACAGGGATGAGGAGGGGACTGAAGCTTTCTTT. Translation gives CASNQDRDEEGTEAFF.

This chain connects TRBV23-1 to TRBJ1-3, with 7 positions matching TRBD1. TRBV23-1 is an open reading frame whose function is uncertain. Germline trimming cut 0 bases from V and 10 bases from J; bases unmatched to any gene: 9. This CDR3 has 15 amino acids. The CDR3, as DNA: TGCGCCAGCAGTCAATCGACGAGGACAGGATGGACCATATATTTT. Translating it yields CASSQSTRTGWTIYF.

The genes are TRBV28 and TRBJ2-5; TRBD2 matches at 7 bases. V shed 2 bases, J shed 5 bases, and the junction held 8 bases outside the gene matches. The CDR3 is 15 residues long. The germline V gene encodes CDR1 MDHEN and CDR2 SYDVKM. CDR3 loop: CASSLLGGREETQYF. The CDR3 DNA follows: TGTGCCAGCAGTTTACTGGGGGGGAGGGAGGAGACCCAGTACTTC.

This chain connects TRBV4-1 to TRBJ2-1, with 12 nucleotides matching TRBD2. Germline V gene lookup returns CDR1 MGHRA and CDR2 YSYEKL. Trimming removed 5 bases from V and 7 bases from J; junction bases left unmatched: 12. This CDR3 comprises 17 residues. The CDR3 loop reads CASSNRLAGAQGNEQFF. DNA of the CDR3: TGCGCCAGCAGCAACAGACTAGCGGGGGCCCAAGGGAATGAGCAGTTCTTC.

The chain has TRBV2 and TRBJ2-1; D is undetermined. Trimming shortened V by 5 bases and J by 2 bases, and 10 bases separated the two germline ends. The germline CDR1 and CDR2 sequences are SNHLY and FYNNEI. The CDR3 length is 14 residues. The CDR3 loop is CASSPIETYNEQFF. The DNA of the CDR3 is TGTGCCAGCAGTCCGATCGAGACCTACAATGAGCAGTTCTTC.

This chain links TRBV19 with TRBJ1-2, with a tentative D call TRBD1 (5 bases). V shed 7 bases and J shed 5 bases, with 20 bases lying between them. The CDR3 has 15 amino acids. CDR1 LNHDA and CDR2 SQIVND come from the germline V gene (reference sequence). For the CDR3, the DNA is TGTGCCAGTACTAAGGGACTCACCGGTGATTATGGCTACACCTTC. Protein: CASTKGLTGDYGYTF. The full variable domain, in which reference TRBV19 and TRBJ1-2 provide the parts outside the CDR3, is DGGITQSPKYLFRKEGQNVTLSCEQNLNHDAMYWYRQDPGQGLRLIYYSQIVNDFQKGDIAEGYSVSREKKESFPLTVTSAQKNPTAFYLCASTKGLTGDYGYTFGSGTRLTVV.

The chain uses TRBV9 and TRBJ2-7, with 9 bases matching TRBD1. The CDR3 has 13 residues. J gave up 5 bases and V 3 bases, and 3 bases lay outside the gene matches. From germline, CDR1 is SGDLS and CDR2 YYNGEE. The CDR3 loop reads CASSAGTGNEQYF. In DNA form, the CDR3 reads TGTGCCAGCAGCGCGGGGACAGGGAACGAGCAGTACTTC. Full variable domain (outside the CDR3, taken from reference TRBV9 and TRBJ2-7): DSGVTQTPKHLITATGQRVTLRCSPRSGDLSVYWYQQSLDQGLQFLIQYYNGEERAKGNILERFSAQQFPDLHSELNLSSLELGDSALYFCASSAGTGNEQYFGPGTRLTVT.

The sample holds one count of this clone. The rearrangement joins TRBV6-6 to TRBJ2-5, with a possible D match to TRBD1 (6 bases). CDR3 length: 14 amino acids. Germline CDR1 reads MNHNY; CDR2 reads SVGAGI (reference sequence). Trimming pared 5 bases from V and 1 base from J, leaving 11 bases between. The DNA for the CDR3 is TGTGCCAGCAGTACCGGACAGAGCCAAGAGACCCAGTACTTC. Its protein is CASSTGQSQETQYF.

The chain combines TRBV15 with TRBJ2-2, with 13 bases aligning to TRBD2. Germline loops: CDR1 LNHNV, CDR2 YYDKDF (reference sequence). Trimming at V came to 0 bases and at J to 6 bases, leaving 4 bases not matched to a gene. The CDR3 length is 17 residues. DNA for the CDR3: TGTGCCACCAGCAGAGATTTACTAGCGGGAGGGGCCGGGGAGCTGTTTTTT. This gives the protein CATSRDLLAGGAGELFF.

The chain combines TRBV15 with TRBJ1-2, with unresolved D. This CDR3 is built from 16 residues. Germline V gene data show CDR1 as LNHNV and CDR2 as YYDKDF (reference sequence). The V end was cut by 0 bases, the J end by 0 bases, with 11 bases between. The CDR3 here is CATSRDPLGANYGYTF. The CDR3 DNA reads as TGTGCCACCAGCAGAGATCCCCTTGGAGCTAACTATGGCTACACCTTC.

The chain carries TRBV6-5 and TRBJ2-5; 8 nucleotides match TRBD2. CDR1 is MNHEY and CDR2 is SVGAGI in the germline V gene. The V segment lost 0 bases and the J segment 7 bases; nucleotides outside the gene matches: 7. The CDR3 contains 15 residues. Written as DNA, the CDR3 is TGTGCCAGCAGTTACTCTCGTCTCGCGGGGGGGACCCAGTACTTC. Amino acids: CASSYSRLAGGTQYF.

The chain is built from TRBV19 and TRBJ1-1; D ambiguous. V shed 1 base and J shed 1 base, with 7 bases lying between them. The CDR3 consists of 14 residues. CDR1 and CDR2 from the germline V gene are LNHDA and SQIVND (reference sequence). The CDR3 here is CASSIAGGNTEAFF. The DNA of the CDR3 is TGTGCCAGTAGTATAGCGGGTGGGAACACTGAAGCTTTCTTT.

The rearrangement uses TRBV9 and TRBJ2-6, with a possible D match to TRBD1 (6 bases). The CDR3 length is 15 residues. Trimming removed 0 bases at V and 2 bases at J, with 6 bases between. CDR1 is SGDLS and CDR2 is YYNGEE in the germline V gene. The CDR3 spells CASSVGGPGANVLTF. For the CDR3, the DNA is TGTGCCAGCAGCGTAGGGGGGCCTGGGGCCAACGTCCTGACTTTC.

The chain has TRBV10-1 and TRBJ2-5, with D unresolved. V lost 8 bases, J lost 5 bases, and 18 bases lay in between. This CDR3 is built from 14 residues. Germline CDR1 and CDR2: WNHNN and SYGVQD (reference sequence). The DNA for the CDR3 is TGCGCCAGCGAGGCCAATAGTGGGTTGGAGACCCAGTACTTC. Translation: CASEANSGLETQYF.

This rearrangement joins TRBV2 to TRBJ1-5; D not resolved. V was trimmed by 2 bases and J by 2 bases, leaving 10 bases between them. CDR1 SNHLY and CDR2 FYNNEI come from the germline V gene. This CDR3 comprises 15 residues. CDR3 DNA: TGTGCCAGCAGTGAACGTGTTATCGGCAATCAGCCCCAGCATTTT. This codes for CASSERVIGNQPQHF.

The chain is built from TRBV6-6 and TRBJ1-1; D gene ambiguous. V was shortened by 3 bases and J by 1 base, with 6 bases between the two germline ends. The germline V gene encodes CDR1 MNHNY and CDR2 SVGAGI (reference sequence). This CDR3 is built from 13 residues. The CDR3: CASSYRPNTEAFF. CDR3 bases: TGTGCCAGCAGTTATCGTCCGAACACTGAAGCTTTCTTT.

The chain joins TRBV30 to TRBJ2-3; TRBD2 matches at 9 bases. V was pared by 0 bases and J by 6 bases, with 7 bases of the junction left unmatched. CDR1 and CDR2 from the germline V gene are GTSNPN and SVGIG (reference sequence). This CDR3 comprises 15 residues. CDR3 in amino acids: CAWSVRGRAGDTQYF. The CDR3 nucleotides are TGTGCCTGGAGTGTCCGCGGGAGGGCCGGGGATACGCAGTATTTT.

CDR3 amino acids: CASSVGQGPNEQFF. The CDR3 coding sequence is TGTGCCAGCAGCGTAGGACAGGGGCCCAATGAGCAGTTCTTC. The chain couples TRBV9 to TRBJ2-1; the match to TRBD1 covers 8 bases. Germline V lookup: CDR1 SGDLS, CDR2 YYNGEE. The ends lost 0 bases at V and 6 bases at J; junction bases unmatched: 2. CDR3 size: 14 residues.

This chain connects TRBV7-2 to TRBJ1-1; no clear D. The CDR3 runs 18 residues. V was pared by 5 bases and J by 1 base, with 23 bases between. Looked up from germline, CDR1 is SGHTA and CDR2 is FQGNSA. In DNA, the CDR3 is TGTGCCAGCAGCCCTACTACCCTCTCCTACACCTCGAACACTGAAGCTTTCTTT. Amino acids: CASSPTTLSYTSNTEAFF.

The J gene is TRBJ1-2, the V gene TRBV27; the match to TRBD1 covers 8 bases. V was pared by 3 bases and J by 8 bases, with 17 bases of the junction left unmatched. Germline V gene data show CDR1 as MNHEY and CDR2 as SMNVEV (reference sequence). The CDR3 is made up of 17 amino acids. The CDR3 reads CASSFRTGPLRAEGYTF. The CDR3 DNA is TGTGCCAGCAGTTTTAGGACAGGGCCTCTCCGCGCTGAAGGCTACACCTTC.

A single count supports this clone. The rearrangement uses TRBV7-2 and TRBJ1-5; D may be TRBD1 (5 bases). Germline CDR1 and CDR2: SGHTA and FQGNSA. With 5 bases removed from V and 2 bases from J, the gap between germline ends came to 13 bases. The CDR3 contains 15 residues. Here the CDR3 DNA reads TGTGCCAGCAGCCCCCGCAGGGAGGGCAATCAGCCCCAGCATTTT. This gives the protein CASSPRREGNQPQHF.